The 14 T cell receptor beta chains below were found in one sample sequenced in a study of OX40 agonist ivuxolimab in advanced cancers. TCRdb's copy holds only in-frame clones and misses some; the assay was immunoSEQ multiplex PCR. The data hold roughly 20,000 clones, with less than 85% observed a single time. Material: CD4+ or CD8+ T cells sorted from blood, obtained in a trial of the OX40 agonist ivuxolimab. The origin of the receptors is an adult with an advanced solid tumor such as melanoma, head and neck, liver or kidney cancer.

This sequence joins TRBV28 and TRBJ2-5; D might be TRBD2 (5 bases). CDR1 is MDHEN, CDR2 SYDVKM, per germline. The CDR3 is 12 residues long. Trimming took off 6 bases at V and 5 bases at J, with 10 bases between the two ends. CDR3 coding DNA: TGTGCCAGCAGGACTAAGGCGGAGACCCAGTACTTC. Its protein is CASRTKAETQYF.

This sequence joins TRBV7-2 and TRBJ2-3; maybe TRBD1 (5 bases). Trimming shortened V by 2 bases and J by 4 bases, and 10 bases separated the two germline ends. CDR1 is SGHTA and CDR2 is FQGNSA in the germline V gene. This CDR3 region has 14 residues. The CDR3 DNA sequence: TGTGCCAGCAGCTTACGTCAGGGTCCAGATACGCAGTATTTT. Its translation is CASSLRQGPDTQYF.

This chain joins TRBV29-1 and TRBJ1-4, with no clear D. The CDR3 is 14 residues long. Germline assignment: CDR1 SQVTM and CDR2 ANQGSEA. Trimming took off 2 bases at V and 5 bases at J, with 12 bases between the two ends. The CDR3 here is CSVEPLGSNEKLFF. For the CDR3, the DNA is TGCAGCGTTGAACCGTTGGGATCGAATGAAAAACTGTTTTTT.

The chain combines TRBV19 with TRBJ1-1; perhaps TRBD1 as D (6 bases). Trimming took off 5 bases at V and 2 bases at J, with 15 bases between the two ends. CDR3 length equals 15 residues. CDR1 is LNHDA, CDR2 SQIVND, per germline (reference sequence). Written as DNA, the CDR3 is TGTGCCAGTAGTGGGTCAGGGGATTCTAACACTGAAGCTTTCTTT. It is translated as CASSGSGDSNTEAFF.

The chain links TRBV6-6 to TRBJ2-5, with 7 bases lining up with TRBD2. Germline V CDR1 and CDR2: MNHNY, SVGAGI (reference sequence). This CDR3 is 14 amino acids long. V trimming: 7 bases; J trimming: 5 bases; junction bases outside the gene matches: 10. The CDR3 loop is CASTGGGPRETQYF. The CDR3 DNA follows: TGTGCCAGCACCGGCGGGGGTCCCCGGGAGACCCAGTACTTC.

This CDR3 reads CASSVGSHAKETQYF. The CDR3 DNA reads TGTGCCAGCAGCGTTGGAAGCCACGCTAAAGAGACCCAGTACTTC. The rearrangement links TRBV9 to TRBJ2-5; D is unclear. Germline V gene data show CDR1 as SGDLS and CDR2 as YYNGEE. Deletions cut 2 bases from V and 3 bases from J, with 14 bases between. The length of the CDR3 is 15 residues.

The chain couples TRBV19 to TRBJ1-1; TRBD1 might be the D (5 bases). V was trimmed by 7 bases and J by 1 base, leaving 13 bases between them. This CDR3 is built from 14 residues. Germline-derived CDR1 and CDR2 are LNHDA and SQIVND (reference sequence). DNA for the CDR3: TGTGCCAGTAACGGGGCGAGGACGAACACTGAAGCTTTCTTT. Protein product: CASNGARTNTEAFF.

The chain couples TRBV7-9 to TRBJ2-7; a weak D match, TRBD2 (5 bases). Per the germline V gene, CDR1 is SEHNR and CDR2 is FQNEAQ (reference sequence). V lost 5 bases, J lost 6 bases, and 14 bases lay in between. The CDR3 extends over 13 amino acids. CDR3 in amino acids: CASSLQLVGEQYF. The CDR3 nucleotides read TGTGCCAGCAGCCTACAACTAGTAGGCGAGCAGTACTTC. Based on the CDR3 plus reference TRBV7-9 and TRBJ2-7, the full variable domain is DTGVSQNPRHKITKRGQNVTFRCDPISEHNRLYWYRQTLGQGPEFLTYFQNEAQLEKSRLLSDRFSAERPKGSFSTLEIQRTEQGDSAMYLCASSLQLVGEQYFGPGTRLTVT.

This clone was observed a single time. The chain is built from TRBV6-5 and TRBJ2-3; 9 bases line up with TRBD2. Trimming at V came to 2 bases and at J to 4 bases, leaving 7 bases not matched to a gene. This CDR3 is 16 amino acids long. Germline values: CDR1 MNHEY, CDR2 SVGAGI. The CDR3 region has the DNA TGTGCCAGCAGTTACATAGCTAGCGGGATTGCAGATACGCAGTATTTT. Translated, it gives CASSYIASGIADTQYF.

The chain links TRBV4-2 to TRBJ2-7; no reliable D call. Germline V gene lookup returns CDR1 LGHNA and CDR2 YNFKEQ. The V gene lost 0 bases and the J gene lost 2 bases, with 5 bases spanning the gap. The CDR3 covers 13 residues. The CDR3 DNA reads TGTGCCAGCAGCCAAGATATCACCTACGAGCAGTACTTC. This gives the protein CASSQDITYEQYF.

The rearrangement links TRBV7-2 to TRBJ1-1, with 7 bases that match TRBD1. From germline, CDR1 is SGHTA and CDR2 FQGNSA. This CDR3 has 13 residues. The V and J ends lost 5 bases and 1 base, in that order; junction bases with no gene match: 1. The CDR3 DNA reads TGTGCCAGCAGCCGGACAGGGAACACTGAAGCTTTCTTT. As protein: CASSRTGNTEAFF.

This clone was detected many times. The rearrangement joins TRBV5-1 to TRBJ1-4; TRBD1 aligns across 7 bases. Looked up from germline, CDR1 is SGHRS and CDR2 is YFSETQ. The CDR3 runs 17 residues. V lost 3 bases and J lost 0; bases outside the gene matches: 8. The CDR3, as DNA: TGCGCCAGCAGCTGGGGACAGAGAGATCCAACTAATGAAAAACTGTTTTTT. It specifies CASSWGQRDPTNEKLFF.

The chain combines TRBV7-9 with TRBJ2-7; the D is unclear. Trimming left V 1 base short and J 3 bases short, with 10 bases between. CDR1 is SEHNR, CDR2 FQNEAQ, per germline (reference sequence). The CDR3 contains 14 residues. The CDR3 DNA follows: TGTGCCAGCAGCTTAGAGTCGGGTTTCTACGAGCAGTACTTC. Translating gives CASSLESGFYEQYF.

The CDR3 reads CASSPLDRVQETQYF. The DNA for the CDR3 is TGTGCCAGCTCCCCCCTGGACAGGGTACAAGAGACCCAGTACTTC. V usage is TRBV18 and J usage is TRBJ2-5; 8 bases fit TRBD1. Germline lookup yields CDR1 KGHSH and CDR2 LQKENI. V lost 6 bases to trimming and J lost 2 bases; unmatched junction nucleotides: 8. This CDR3 contains 15 residues.